The 21 T cell receptor beta chains in this list originate from one sample, sequenced in a study of sequential checkpoint blockade in melanoma. The treatment: randomized to nivolumab then ipilimumab (arm A) or the reverse (arm B). TCRdb's copy holds only in-frame clones and misses some; the assay was immunoSEQ multiplex PCR. The sample records 20,000 or so clones, around 75% being singletons. The material sequenced was CD8+ T cells sorted from blood (inferred from file names), taken from a patient given nivolumab and ipilimumab in sequence. These receptors were collected from a human donor with melanoma.

This chain connects TRBV11-2 to TRBJ2-7; 8 bases agree with TRBD2. The J segment lost 7 bases and the V segment lost 2 bases, leaving 16 bases of the junction unmatched. Germline CDR1 is SGHAT and CDR2 is FQNNGV. The CDR3 length is 17 residues. The CDR3 region has the DNA TGTGCCAGCAGCTTACTTTCCGCGCGACTAGCGTCCCTTGAGCAGTACTTC. It translates to CASSLLSARLASLEQYF.

CDR3 nucleotide sequence: TGTGCCAGCAGCCAAGGCGCACTTAATGAGCAGTTCTTC. Translation: CASSQGALNEQFF. The chain couples TRBV4-2 to TRBJ2-1; D not certain. The germline V gene encodes CDR1 LGHNA and CDR2 YNFKEQ. Trimming cost V 1 base and J 7 bases, with 8 bases left between them. The CDR3 runs 13 residues.

This chain connects TRBV5-1 to TRBJ1-1; possibly TRBD1 for D (5 bases). V lost 1 base and J 3 bases, leaving 13 bases between the germline ends. This CDR3 is 15 amino acids long. Germline CDR1 SGHRS, CDR2 YFSETQ. The CDR3: CASSLRSAGDTEAFF. The CDR3 DNA reads as TGCGCCAGCAGCTTGAGGTCGGCGGGGGACACTGAAGCTTTCTTT.

The V call is TRBV27, the J call TRBJ2-7, with TRBD1 matching 11 bases. From germline, CDR1 is MNHEY and CDR2 SMNVEV (reference sequence). CDR3 length equals 18 residues. The V and J ends lost 4 bases and 3 bases, in that order; junction bases with no gene match: 14. The CDR3 coding sequence is TGTGCCAGCAGTTCCCCCCGGACAGGGGGCAACTATGGCTACGAGCAGTACTTC. It codes for CASSSPRTGGNYGYEQYF.

The chain employs TRBV19 and TRBJ1-5; D might be TRBD1 (5 bases). The V gene's germline CDR1 is LNHDA and CDR2 SQIVND (reference sequence). The CDR3 totals 15 residues. The V and J ends lost 2 bases and 5 bases respectively, with 13 bases between them. CDR3 DNA: TGTGCCAGTAGTATATGGGGGGGGAGCGATCAGCCCCAGCATTTT. Translating gives CASSIWGGSDQPQHF.

This rearrangement joins TRBV15 to TRBJ2-7, with D possibly matching TRBD1 (6 bases). This CDR3 has 15 amino acids. V was pared by 1 base and J by 6 bases, with 16 bases between. From germline, CDR1 is LNHNV and CDR2 YYDKDF (reference sequence). The chain's CDR3 is CATSRGHRENGEQYF. The CDR3, as DNA: TGTGCCACCAGCAGAGGACACAGGGAGAACGGCGAGCAGTACTTC. Looking up the rest from reference TRBV15 and TRBJ2-7 gives the full variable domain: DAMVIQNPRYQVTQFGKPVTLSCSQTLNHNVMYWYQQKSSQAPKLLFHYYDKDFNNEADTPDNFQSRRPNTSFCFLDIRSPGLGDTAMYLCATSRGHRENGEQYFGPGTRLTVT.

This clone turned up a few times. The CDR3 DNA reads as TGTGCCAGCAGCGTAGGCAGTGGGGGGGTTGAAGATACGCAGTATTTT. It specifies CASSVGSGGVEDTQYF. V and J are TRBV9 and TRBJ2-3, with TRBD2 matching over 7 bases. The V and J ends lost 0 bases and 5 bases, in that order; junction bases with no gene match: 9. The CDR3 spans 16 residues. Germline V gene lookup returns CDR1 SGDLS and CDR2 YYNGEE.

The genes are TRBV6-5 and TRBJ1-1; D might be TRBD1 (5 bases). The germline gives CDR1 MNHEY, CDR2 SVGAGI. There are 13 residues in the CDR3. The V end was cut by 2 bases, the J end by 6 bases, with 10 bases between. CDR3 protein: CASSYAAGPEAFF. As DNA, the CDR3 is TGTGCCAGCAGTTACGCTGCAGGGCCTGAAGCTTTCTTT.

This clone was seen only a few times. J is TRBJ2-5 and V is TRBV6-4; 10 bases match TRBD2. The J segment lost 0 bases and the V segment lost 3 bases, leaving 1 base of the junction unmatched. Germline V gives CDR1 MRHNA, CDR2 SNTAGT. The CDR3 spans 15 residues. Written as DNA, the CDR3 is TGTGCCAGCAGTGAGCTAGCGGGGGACCAAGAGACCCAGTACTTC. It is translated as CASSELAGDQETQYF.

V gene TRBV6-1 combines with J gene TRBJ1-1; TRBD1 agrees at 7 bases. CDR3 length: 15 amino acids. CDR1 and CDR2 from the germline V gene are MNHNS and SASEGT. The J segment lost 8 bases and the V segment lost 5 bases, leaving 14 bases of the junction unmatched. CDR3: CASSSLDPPGQEAFF. CDR3 nucleotides: TGTGCCAGCAGTTCCCTCGACCCACCGGGACAGGAAGCTTTCTTT.

This clone was seen just once. The chain combines TRBV15 with TRBJ1-5; D remains unclear. Per germline, CDR1 LNHNV and CDR2 YYDKDF (reference sequence). V lost 3 bases to trimming and J lost 1 base, with 4 bases between them. This CDR3 is built from 13 residues. The CDR3 loop reads CATSSKSNQPQHF. DNA for the CDR3: TGTGCCACCAGCAGCAAAAGCAATCAGCCCCAGCATTTT. Based on the CDR3 plus reference TRBV15 and TRBJ1-5, the full variable domain is DAMVIQNPRYQVTQFGKPVTLSCSQTLNHNVMYWYQQKSSQAPKLLFHYYDKDFNNEADTPDNFQSRRPNTSFCFLDIRSPGLGDTAMYLCATSSKSNQPQHFGDGTRLSIL.

The genes are TRBV9 and TRBJ2-7, with D maybe TRBD1 (6 bases). This CDR3 has 14 amino acids. Germline CDR1 and CDR2: SGDLS and YYNGEE. Trimming took 2 bases from V and 5 from J, leaving 14 bases between them. The CDR3 nucleotides read TGTGCCAGCAGCGTGGGGACATTACCCCACGAGCAGTACTTC. Translating gives CASSVGTLPHEQYF.

This clone was detected once. The rearrangement joins TRBV9 to TRBJ2-2, with 14 bases lining up with TRBD2. Per the germline V gene, CDR1 is SGDLS and CDR2 is YYNGEE. J gave up 3 bases and V 2 bases, and 3 bases lay outside the gene matches. This CDR3 has 17 amino acids. The CDR3 region is CASSVRLAGGHTGELFF. DNA for the CDR3: TGTGCCAGCAGCGTTCGACTAGCGGGGGGGCACACCGGGGAGCTGTTTTTT.

This clone was seen only once. This chain joins TRBV4-3 and TRBJ1-1; tentatively, D is TRBD1 (6 bases). CDR1 is LGHNA and CDR2 is YSLEER in the germline V gene. This CDR3 comprises 13 residues. Trimming took 4 bases from V and 1 from J, leaving 7 bases between them. The CDR3: CASSLQGNTEAFF. The DNA of the CDR3 is TGCGCCAGCAGCCTACAGGGGAACACTGAAGCTTTCTTT.

This chain joins TRBV7-9 and TRBJ1-4, with unresolved D. Germline CDR1 SEHNR, CDR2 FQNEAQ (reference sequence). V gave up 7 bases and J gave up 7 bases, with 16 bases separating them. The CDR3 contains 14 residues. The CDR3 nucleotides are TGTGCCAGCACCTCAGGCAGGTTCAGTGAAAAACTGTTTTTT. Amino acids: CASTSGRFSEKLFF.

The J gene is TRBJ2-7, the V gene TRBV19, with D maybe TRBD2 (5 bases). The V gene's germline CDR1 is LNHDA and CDR2 SQIVND (reference sequence). V was pared by 3 bases and J by 7 bases, with 22 bases between. The CDR3 has 16 residues. The CDR3 reads CASSITSRTDPGEQYF. In DNA form, the CDR3 reads TGTGCCAGTAGTATCACCTCTAGGACGGACCCGGGGGAGCAGTACTTC.

CDR3 sequence reads: CASSFWDRENTEAFF. Written as DNA, the CDR3 is TGTGCCAGCAGCTTTTGGGACAGGGAGAACACTGAAGCTTTCTTT. The J gene is TRBJ1-1, the V gene TRBV5-6, with 9 bases matching TRBD1. Germline-derived CDR1 and CDR2 are SGHDT and YYEEEE. The CDR3 has 15 residues. V lost 2 bases to trimming and J lost 1 base; unmatched junction nucleotides: 3.

J is TRBJ2-7 and V is TRBV19; the D gene is possibly TRBD1 (5 bases). This CDR3 has 13 residues. V dropped 4 bases and J dropped 4 bases, with 11 bases sitting between them. Germline CDR1 is LNHDA and CDR2 is SQIVND (reference sequence). Here the CDR3 reads CASSTGLGYEQYF. For the CDR3, the DNA is TGTGCCAGTAGTACAGGGTTAGGGTACGAGCAGTACTTC.

V is TRBV30 and J is TRBJ2-7; D is unclear. The V end lost 2 bases, the J end lost 1 base, and 6 bases lay between the germline ends. CDR3 length: 12 residues. Germline lookup yields CDR1 GTSNPN and CDR2 SVGIG (reference sequence). The CDR3, as DNA: TGTGCCTGGAGTCACGGTTCCTACGAGCAGTACTTC. Translating it yields CAWSHGSYEQYF.

This clone has a single count. The CDR3 sequence: CASSQSRNQPQHF. CDR3 coding DNA: TGTGCCAGCAGTCAAAGCCGCAATCAGCCCCAGCATTTT. The genes are TRBV27 and TRBJ1-5, with unresolved D. This CDR3 is 13 amino acids long. Per the germline V gene, CDR1 is MNHEY and CDR2 is SMNVEV (reference sequence). V lost 5 bases to trimming and J lost 2 bases, with 7 bases between them.

The V and J genes are TRBV9 and TRBJ2-5, with 13 bases matching TRBD2. Unmatched junction bases numbered 5, after V lost 4 bases and J lost 2 bases. Germline V lookup: CDR1 SGDLS, CDR2 YYNGEE. This CDR3 has 16 amino acids. CDR3 amino acids: CASSPEGLAGQETQYF. The CDR3, as DNA: TGTGCCAGCAGCCCCGAGGGACTAGCGGGGCAAGAGACCCAGTACTTC.